The next 32 T cell receptor beta chains were all read from a single sample in a study of cytomegalovirus exposure and HLA in healthy donors. Produced via immunoSEQ multiplex PCR; TCRdb's table is partial and in-frame only. The sample holds fewer than 250,000 clones; 86% are singletons and the top ten take about 1.6%. Specimen: PBMCs. The origin of the receptors is a woman in her late teens or twenties in good health and CMV-seronegative.

The CDR3 sequence: CASSRLGTGQTYSNQPQHF. CDR3 bases: TGTGCCAGTAGTAGGCTCGGGACAGGGCAAACCTATAGCAATCAGCCCCAGCATTTT. This chain connects TRBV19 to TRBJ1-5; TRBD1 aligns across 9 bases. Germline V gene data show CDR1 as LNHDA and CDR2 as SQIVND (reference sequence). V lost 4 bases to trimming and J lost 0 bases; unmatched junction nucleotides: 13. The length of the CDR3 is 19 residues. Full variable domain (outside the CDR3, taken from reference TRBV19 and TRBJ1-5): DGGITQSPKYLFRKEGQNVTLSCEQNLNHDAMYWYRQDPGQGLRLIYYSQIVNDFQKGDIAEGYSVSREKKESFPLTVTSAQKNPTAFYLCASSRLGTGQTYSNQPQHFGDGTRLSIL.

This chain joins TRBV30 and TRBJ1-1; the D gene is possibly TRBD1 (5 bases). Germline lookup yields CDR1 GTSNPN and CDR2 SVGIG (reference sequence). The CDR3 extends over 14 amino acids. Trimming cost V 5 bases and J 6 bases, with 19 bases left between them. The CDR3 sequence: CAWRTGGGFPEAFF. CDR3 DNA sequence: TGTGCCTGGCGGACCGGGGGGGGGTTTCCTGAAGCTTTCTTT.

This chain uses TRBV5-1 with TRBJ1-1; 7 nucleotides match TRBD1. J was trimmed by 6 bases and V by 3 bases; bases with no gene match: 8. CDR3 size: 14 residues. Germline CDR1 and CDR2: SGHRS and YFSETQ. DNA of the CDR3: TGCGCCAGCAGCTCGGGACAGCTAAAGGCTGAAGCTTTCTTT. This gives the protein CASSSGQLKAEAFF.

V usage is TRBV7-8 and J usage is TRBJ1-1; 9 bases are shared with TRBD1. Germline V gene data show CDR1 as SGHVS and CDR2 as FQNEAQ. The CDR3 has 13 residues. With V trimmed by 6 bases and J by 6 bases, 5 bases remained unmatched. The CDR3 sequence: CASRARQGAEAFF. The CDR3 DNA sequence: TGTGCCAGCAGGGCCAGACAGGGGGCTGAAGCTTTCTTT.

The V and J genes are TRBV5-1 and TRBJ1-1, with D perhaps TRBD1 (5 bases). Trimming took off 6 bases at V and 0 bases at J, with 12 bases between the two ends. CDR3 size: 14 residues. Germline values: CDR1 SGHRS, CDR2 YFSETQ. This chain's CDR3 is CASTEYRMNTEAFF. The CDR3 region has the DNA TGCGCCAGCACAGAGTACAGGATGAACACTGAAGCTTTCTTT.

J is TRBJ2-7 and V is TRBV27; 9 bases fit TRBD1. Unmatched junction bases numbered 11, after V lost 6 bases and J lost 5 bases. Germline loops: CDR1 MNHEY, CDR2 SMNVEV (reference sequence). The length of the CDR3 is 15 residues. The CDR3 DNA follows: TGTGCCAGCAGCCTTTCCGGGACAGGGAGCGACGAGCAGTACTTC. It translates to CASSLSGTGSDEQYF.

This clone was seen a single time. V and J are TRBV27 and TRBJ2-1; 7 bases map to TRBD1. CDR3 length: 16 amino acids. The junction had 9 bases not matched to a gene; V was cut back by 5 bases and J by 2 bases. The germline CDR1 and CDR2 sequences are MNHEY and SMNVEV (reference sequence). The CDR3 spells CASSLLWTGTYNEQFF. The CDR3 bases are TGTGCCAGCAGTCTCCTTTGGACAGGTACCTACAATGAGCAGTTCTTC.

This chain joins TRBV19 and TRBJ1-1, with D tentatively TRBD1 (5 bases). The CDR3 spans 13 residues. CDR1 and CDR2 (germline): LNHDA, SQIVND (reference sequence). V lost 5 bases and J 6 bases, leaving 13 bases between the germline ends. DNA for the CDR3: TGTGCCAGTAGTCGTCCTCCGGGGGCTGAAGCTTTCTTT. Its protein is CASSRPPGAEAFF.

This clone was counted at least ten times. The same CDR3 arises from other DNA sequences in this sample as well. The chain links TRBV6-4 to TRBJ2-3; TRBD2 agrees at 15 bases. The CDR3 is 16 residues long. Trimming at V came to 3 bases and at J to 4 bases, leaving 2 bases not matched to a gene. From germline, CDR1 is MRHNA and CDR2 SNTAGT. The CDR3 nucleotides are TGTGCCAGCAGTGAAGGACTAGCGGGGGGGCCAGATACGCAGTATTTT. As protein: CASSEGLAGGPDTQYF.

V is TRBV19 and J is TRBJ1-2, with 8 positions matching TRBD1. This CDR3 is 15 amino acids long. Trimming cost V 5 bases and J 1 base; bases outside gene matches: 6. Germline CDR1 and CDR2: LNHDA and SQIVND (reference sequence). CDR3 DNA: TGTGCCAGTAGTGAACGGACAGGGAATAACTATGGCTACACCTTC. The encoded protein is CASSERTGNNYGYTF.

The rearrangement links TRBV7-2 to TRBJ2-7, with 9 positions matching TRBD2. The V gene's germline CDR1 is SGHTA and CDR2 FQGNSA. V lost 1 base, J lost 3 bases, and 7 bases stayed unmatched. The CDR3 totals 16 residues. Here the CDR3 DNA reads TGTGCCAGCAGCTTAGATCACGTACTAGCGGGCTACGAGCAGTACTTC. Its protein is CASSLDHVLAGYEQYF.

V and J are TRBV9 and TRBJ1-3; TRBD1 might be the D (6 bases). From germline, CDR1 is SGDLS and CDR2 YYNGEE. V was pared by 0 bases and J by 4 bases, with 14 bases between. The CDR3 sequence is 16 residues long. CDR3 sequence reads: CASSVAGAGIGNTIYF. CDR3 bases: TGTGCCAGCAGCGTAGCAGGGGCCGGGATAGGAAACACCATATATTTT. The full variable domain, completed using reference TRBV9 and TRBJ1-3, is DSGVTQTPKHLITATGQRVTLRCSPRSGDLSVYWYQQSLDQGLQFLIQYYNGEERAKGNILERFSAQQFPDLHSELNLSSLELGDSALYFCASSVAGAGIGNTIYFGEGSWLTVV.

This clone appeared once. This chain links TRBV27 with TRBJ1-6, with 10 bases fitting TRBD1. V shed 3 bases, J shed 2 bases, and the junction held 4 bases outside the gene matches. The CDR3 has 17 amino acids. CDR1 MNHEY and CDR2 SMNVEV come from the germline V gene (reference sequence). CDR3 nucleotide sequence: TGTGCCAGCAGTTTGATTGACAGGGGGCCCTATAATTCACCCCTCCACTTT. Its protein is CASSLIDRGPYNSPLHF.

This clone showed up just a few times. This rearrangement joins TRBV6-5 to TRBJ1-2; 7 bases map to TRBD1. Germline lookup yields CDR1 MNHEY and CDR2 SVGAGI. The V segment lost 6 bases and the J segment 6 bases; nucleotides outside the gene matches: 10. This CDR3 is 14 amino acids long. The chain's CDR3 is CASSSRTGIHGYTF. The CDR3 DNA sequence: TGTGCCAGCAGCTCCCGGACAGGAATTCATGGCTACACCTTC.

The V gene is TRBV7-2, the J gene TRBJ2-2; TRBD2 agrees at 7 bases. This CDR3 is 15 amino acids long. Trimming cost V 11 bases and J 4 bases; bases outside gene matches: 13. The germline V gene encodes CDR1 SGHTA and CDR2 FQGNSA. The CDR3 nucleotides read TGTGCCGTCGGGGGGATGGGCCACCCCACCGGGGAGCTGTTTTTT. It is translated as CAVGGMGHPTGELFF.

The chain carries TRBV6-1 and TRBJ1-2; TRBD1 might be the D (5 bases). V was shortened by 2 bases and J by 2 bases, with 15 bases between the two germline ends. Germline V gives CDR1 MNHNS, CDR2 SASEGT. The CDR3 has 16 residues. In DNA form, the CDR3 reads TGTGCCAGCAGTGAATACGGGGGAAACACGAACTATGGCTACACCTTC. Translation: CASSEYGGNTNYGYTF.

This clone was detected only a few times. This sequence joins TRBV10-3 and TRBJ1-4, with D possibly TRBD1 on 5 matching bases. Deletions cut 4 bases from V and 5 bases from J, with 8 bases between. Germline-derived CDR1 and CDR2 are ENHRY and SYGVKD. This CDR3 region has 13 residues. CDR3 sequence reads: CAISAGFNEKLFF. CDR3 nucleotides: TGTGCCATCAGTGCAGGGTTCAATGAAAAACTGTTTTTT.

The chain links TRBV2 to TRBJ2-5, with a weak D call TRBD2 (6 bases). The V end lost 6 bases, the J end lost 7 bases, and 24 bases lay between the germline ends. The germline V gene encodes CDR1 SNHLY and CDR2 FYNNEI. The CDR3 is 16 residues long. The chain's CDR3 is CASSAPRAEGLRTQYF. The CDR3 DNA follows: TGTGCCAGCAGCGCCCCCAGGGCGGAGGGTCTAAGGACCCAGTACTTC.

V gene TRBV29-1 combines with J gene TRBJ1-1; 8 nucleotides match TRBD1. Looked up from germline, CDR1 is SQVTM and CDR2 is ANQGSEA. CDR3 length: 14 residues. Trimming took 4 bases from V and 0 from J; bases not matched to a gene: 4. For the CDR3, the DNA is TGCAGCGTTGTAGCGGACAGGGTGAACACTGAAGCTTTCTTT. Translated, it gives CSVVADRVNTEAFF.

The chain uses TRBV18 and TRBJ2-3; 7 bases line up with TRBD1. Germline-derived CDR1 and CDR2 are KGHSH and LQKENI. The length of the CDR3 is 16 residues. V dropped 2 bases and J dropped 4; count of bases not matched to a gene: 9. This CDR3 reads CASSPKGDRAPDTQYF. DNA of the CDR3: TGTGCCAGCTCACCAAAGGGAGACAGGGCTCCAGATACGCAGTATTTT.

The CDR3 bases are TGTGCCAGCAGTTACCCCGCCTACGAGCAGTACTTC. This sequence encodes CASSYPAYEQYF. The rearrangement links TRBV6-6 to TRBJ2-7; D unresolved. There are 12 residues in the CDR3. CDR1 is MNHNY and CDR2 is SVGAGI in the germline V gene (reference sequence). Trimming stripped 2 bases from V and 2 bases from J, with 4 bases between.

The chain employs TRBV30 and TRBJ1-3; D uncertain. V dropped 0 bases and J dropped 0 bases, with 15 bases sitting between them. The CDR3 totals 17 residues. CDR1 and CDR2 from the germline V gene are GTSNPN and SVGIG (reference sequence). CDR3 in amino acids: CAWSVRAGVLSGNTIYF. Here the CDR3 DNA reads TGTGCCTGGAGTGTACGGGCGGGAGTCCTCTCTGGAAACACCATATATTTT.

V and J are TRBV7-2 and TRBJ1-2, with TRBD1 matching over 10 bases. CDR1 is SGHTA, CDR2 FQGNSA, per germline. The CDR3 contains 18 residues. Germline trimming cut 2 bases from V and 3 bases from J; bases unmatched to any gene: 12. The CDR3 protein is CASSLSRRTGGHHYGYTF. For the CDR3, the DNA is TGTGCCAGCAGCTTATCTAGACGGACAGGGGGTCACCACTATGGCTACACCTTC.

The chain couples TRBV9 to TRBJ2-5; the D gene is possibly TRBD2 (6 bases). CDR3 size: 14 residues. V shed 0 bases and J shed 5 bases, with 11 bases lying between them. CDR1 and CDR2 (germline): SGDLS, YYNGEE. The CDR3, as DNA: TGTGCCAGCAGCGTAGACCCAGGGAGGGAGACCCAGTACTTC. Translated, it gives CASSVDPGRETQYF.

The chain is built from TRBV6-5 and TRBJ1-1; D is possibly TRBD1 (5 bases). CDR3 size: 13 residues. CDR1 and CDR2 (germline): MNHEY, SVGAGI. Trimming took off 6 bases at V and 0 bases at J, with 8 bases between the two ends. Written as DNA, the CDR3 is TGTGCCAGCAGCCTCAGGGTGAACACTGAAGCTTTCTTT. Translation gives CASSLRVNTEAFF.

DNA for the CDR3: TGTGCCAGCACCGACCCGACTAGCGGATCGCTCCACAATGAGCAGTTCTTC. Encoded protein: CASTDPTSGSLHNEQFF. The V gene is TRBV2, the J gene TRBJ2-1; TRBD2 agrees at 9 bases. J gave up 5 bases and V 7 bases, and 15 bases lay outside the gene matches. CDR3 size: 17 residues. Per germline, CDR1 SNHLY and CDR2 FYNNEI.

This rearrangement joins TRBV6-5 to TRBJ1-1, with D perhaps matching TRBD1 (6 bases). The CDR3 runs 14 residues. Per germline, CDR1 MNHEY and CDR2 SVGAGI. V was shortened by 4 bases and J by 5 bases, with 14 bases between the two germline ends. The CDR3 region has the DNA TGTGCCAGCAGTTCGGGGGGCGGGTTGACTGAAGCTTTCTTT. Protein: CASSSGGGLTEAFF.

The chain is built from TRBV19 and TRBJ1-1, with 7 bases fitting TRBD1. The CDR3 extends over 14 amino acids. Unmatched junction bases numbered 5, after V lost 3 bases and J lost 4 bases. Germline V gives CDR1 LNHDA, CDR2 SQIVND (reference sequence). The CDR3 region has the DNA TGTGCCAGTAGTATTGGGGGACAGATCACTGAAGCTTTCTTT. Protein: CASSIGGQITEAFF.

This chain joins TRBV11-2 and TRBJ2-7; D is possibly TRBD1 (6 bases). The V gene lost 2 bases and the J gene lost 3 bases, with 14 bases spanning the gap. The CDR3 sequence is 15 residues long. Germline values: CDR1 SGHAT, CDR2 FQNNGV. CDR3 in amino acids: CASSLTSPGHYEQYF. DNA of the CDR3: TGTGCCAGCAGCTTAACATCCCCGGGACACTACGAGCAGTACTTC.

This clone showed up just once. The chain recombines TRBV9 with TRBJ1-6; D remains unclear. Looked up from germline, CDR1 is SGDLS and CDR2 is YYNGEE. CDR3 length equals 15 residues. V dropped 4 bases and J dropped 6 bases, with 14 bases sitting between them. The CDR3 DNA is TGTGCCAGCAGCTTTTCACCGACGGGTAATTCACCCCTCCACTTT. This sequence encodes CASSFSPTGNSPLHF. Filled out from reference TRBV9 and TRBJ1-6, the complete variable domain reads DSGVTQTPKHLITATGQRVTLRCSPRSGDLSVYWYQQSLDQGLQFLIQYYNGEERAKGNILERFSAQQFPDLHSELNLSSLELGDSALYFCASSFSPTGNSPLHFGNGTRLTVT.

The chain links TRBV10-3 to TRBJ2-1; 11 bases fit TRBD2. The CDR3 sequence is 15 residues long. V shed 5 bases, J shed 0 bases, and the junction held 0 bases outside the gene matches. Germline lookup yields CDR1 ENHRY and CDR2 SYGVKD. CDR3 protein: CAISTSGSSYNEQFF. CDR3 DNA: TGTGCCATCAGTACTAGCGGGAGCTCCTACAATGAGCAGTTCTTC.

V usage is TRBV6-6 and J usage is TRBJ1-1; 8 nucleotides line up with TRBD1. V shed 2 bases, J shed 6 bases, and the junction held 5 bases outside the gene matches. Germline CDR1 is MNHNY and CDR2 is SVGAGI (reference sequence). The length of the CDR3 is 14 residues. The chain's CDR3 is CASSYPETGAEAFF. The CDR3 DNA sequence: TGTGCCAGCAGTTACCCGGAGACAGGGGCTGAAGCTTTCTTT.